This T cell receptor (beta chain) was identified in a study of blood T cell repertoires in COVID-19. Trimming at V came to 5 bases and at J to 4 bases, leaving 4 bases not matched to a gene. Per germline, CDR1 SEHNR and CDR2 FQNEAQ (reference sequence). The CDR3 runs 13 residues. Using immunoSEQ multiplex PCR, the repertoire was profiled, and TCRdb retains in-frame clones only, with some absent. The table includes 150,000 to 200,000 clones, over 75% detected once. The rearrangement uses TRBV7-9 and TRBJ1-1; 7 bases are shared with TRBD1. The sequencing input was peripheral blood. The source of this sequence is a man over 45 with acute or convalescent COVID-19. The CDR3 coding sequence is TGTGCCAGCAGCCCGGACAGGACCACTGAAGCTTTCTTT. It is translated as CASSPDRTTEAFF.